The 27 T cell receptor beta chains presented below share a single source sample, sequenced in a study of T cells after yellow fever vaccination. Using its own MiXCR run on the 5' RACE reads, TCRdb lists one record per CDR3 protein. The sample consists of some 350,000 distinct CDR3 sequences, under 7.5% of them appearing once. The sequencing used PBMCs, collected 5 days after the yellow fever booster vaccination. The receptors come from a man aged 25 to 45 who received the YFV17D yellow fever vaccine.

This clonotype was detected only a few times. The chain uses TRBV19 and TRBJ2-6, with 7 bases aligning to TRBD1. Trimming removed 7 bases from V and 0 bases from J; junction bases left unmatched: 18. Germline CDR1 reads LNHDA; CDR2 reads SQIVND (reference sequence). This CDR3 is built from 20 residues. The CDR3: CASIPSMDRRTHSGANVLTF. Written as DNA, the CDR3 is TGTGCCAGTATCCCGTCCATGGACAGGAGAACCCACTCTGGGGCCAACGTCCTGACTTTC.

The V and J genes are TRBV12-3 or TRBV12-4 and TRBJ1-4; TRBD1 matches at 8 bases. This CDR3 is 15 amino acids long. V shed 5 bases, J shed 4 bases, and the junction held 6 bases outside the gene matches. The CDR3 nucleotides read TGTGCCAGCAGTGACCCGGGACAGGTTAATGAAAAACTGTTTTTT. It translates to CASSDPGQVNEKLFF.

At least ten counts were recorded for this clonotype. The chain carries TRBV12-3 or TRBV12-4 and TRBJ1-1; D is perhaps TRBD1 (5 bases). V was cut by 4 bases and J by 4 bases, with 7 bases left in between. This CDR3 is 12 amino acids long. This CDR3 reads CASSWGGTEAFF. In DNA form, the CDR3 reads TGTGCCAGCAGTTGGGGGGGCACTGAAGCTTTCTTT.

Ten or more counts support this clonotype. The V and J genes are TRBV29-1 and TRBJ2-3; 10 positions agree with TRBD2. The V gene end was trimmed by 4 bases and the J gene end by 3 bases; junction bases not matched to a gene: 10. In germline, CDR1 is SQVTM, CDR2 ANQGSEA. This CDR3 has 16 amino acids. The CDR3 is CSVGTSGYSRTDTQYF. The DNA of the CDR3 is TGCAGCGTTGGGACTAGCGGATACTCCCGAACAGATACGCAGTATTTT.

The V and J genes are TRBV5-1 and TRBJ2-1; 7 positions match TRBD2. Germline loops: CDR1 SGHRS, CDR2 YFSETQ. The junction had 10 bases not matched to a gene; V was cut back by 4 bases and J by 9 bases. The CDR3 has 14 amino acids. The CDR3 bases are TGCGCCAGCAGCCCTCAGCGGGACGCAGGTGAGCAGTTCTTC. It translates to CASSPQRDAGEQFF.

This clonotype was seen a few times. The chain has TRBV29-1 and TRBJ2-5; D could derive from TRBD1 or TRBD2 (6 bases each). Germline CDR1 is SQVTM and CDR2 is ANQGSEA. CDR3 length equals 13 residues. V gave up 6 bases and J gave up 6 bases, with 17 bases separating them. CDR3 sequence (DNA): TGCAGCGTGGGGGGCAGGGTTGGGAAGACCCAGTACTTC. Amino acids: CSVGGRVGKTQYF.

The V call is TRBV12-3 or TRBV12-4, the J call TRBJ2-1; D perhaps matches TRBD2 (5 bases). The CDR3 extends over 15 amino acids. Deletions cut 7 bases from V and 6 bases from J, with 19 bases between. CDR3 loop: CASMEAPVILNEQFF. In nucleotides, the CDR3 is TGTGCCAGCATGGAGGCGCCTGTCATCCTCAATGAGCAGTTCTTC.

This clonotype was seen repeatedly, ten times or more. This sequence joins TRBV10-3 and TRBJ2-1; perhaps D is TRBD1 or TRBD2 (5 bases each). CDR1 ENHRY and CDR2 SYGVKD come from the germline V gene. The CDR3 length is 13 residues. Trimming removed 10 bases from V and 6 bases from J, with 16 bases in between. The CDR3 protein is CATQGDIINEQFF. The CDR3 DNA reads as TGTGCCACCCAGGGAGACATAATCAATGAGCAGTTCTTC.

This clonotype was recorded many times. The chain links TRBV27 to TRBJ1-6; D unresolved. The CDR3 is 16 amino acids. Trimming pared 1 base from V and 0 bases from J, leaving 7 bases between. The germline CDR1 and CDR2 sequences are MNHEY and SMNVEV (reference sequence). CDR3 loop: CASSLWSSSYNSPLHF. The DNA for the CDR3 is TGTGCCAGCAGTTTATGGAGTAGCTCCTATAATTCACCCCTCCACTTT.

The rearrangement uses TRBV14 and TRBJ2-5; 9 bases match TRBD1. The V gene end was trimmed by 3 bases and the J gene end by 5 bases; junction bases not matched to a gene: 10. Germline V gene lookup returns CDR1 SGHDN and CDR2 FVKESK. The CDR3 is 16 residues long. The CDR3 DNA reads TGTGCCAGCAGCCACGGACAGGGGAGGCTTCCTGAGACCCAGTACTTC. It yields the protein CASSHGQGRLPETQYF.

This clonotype showed up many times. The CDR3 DNA is TGCGCCAGCAGCTCCCTGGACAGGGCGCCTTACGAGCAGTACTTC. This gives the protein CASSSLDRAPYEQYF. This chain uses TRBV5-1 with TRBJ2-7; 8 nucleotides line up with TRBD1. Germline V gene sequence: CDR1 SGHRS, CDR2 YFSETQ. V lost 3 bases to trimming and J lost 4 bases; unmatched junction nucleotides: 9. The CDR3 length is 15 residues.

This clonotype was picked up a small number of times. This sequence joins TRBV19 and TRBJ2-1; TRBD2 agrees at 7 bases. V was clipped by 2 bases and J by 4 bases; unmatched bases: 11. CDR3 length equals 17 residues. Germline V CDR1 and CDR2: LNHDA, SQIVND (reference sequence). DNA of the CDR3: TGTGCCAGTAGTATAAGGTCAGGACTAGGCCTTTACAATGAGCAGTTCTTC. This encodes CASSIRSGLGLYNEQFF.

This clonotype has just a few counts. The chain combines TRBV18 with TRBJ1-4; 11 bases fit TRBD1. This CDR3 contains 17 residues. J was trimmed by 6 bases and V by 0 bases; bases with no gene match: 6. CDR1 is KGHSH and CDR2 is LQKENI in the germline V gene. CDR3 amino acids: CASSPPDRGRMDEKLFF. The CDR3 DNA reads as TGTGCCAGCTCACCACCGGACAGGGGGCGCATGGATGAAAAACTGTTTTTT.

This chain links TRBV20-1 with TRBJ1-2; the D is unclear. CDR1 is DFQATT and CDR2 is SNEGSKA in the germline V gene (reference sequence). V shed 3 bases and J shed 8 bases, with 10 bases lying between them. This CDR3 spans 11 amino acids. The CDR3 nucleotides read TGCAGTGCTAGTCGCGGGAGAGGCTACACCTTC. Residues: CSASRGRGYTF.

This clonotype has just a few counts. Here the CDR3 reads CASSLEDGLRRPLHF. CDR3 DNA sequence: TGCGCCAGCAGCTTGGAGGACGGTCTTCGGCGCCCCCTCCACTTT. The chain carries TRBV5-1 and TRBJ1-6, with D unresolved. Germline V gene data show CDR1 as SGHRS and CDR2 as YFSETQ. CDR3 length: 15 residues. V dropped 0 bases and J dropped 13 bases, with 17 bases sitting between them.

With regard to this clonotype: A much larger clonotype is one base distant, so this may be a read error. V gene TRBV21-1 combines with J gene TRBJ1-5; the table's D call, TRBD1, has no DNA check behind it. TRBV21-1 is an annotated pseudogene. The CDR3 is made up of 13 amino acids. The CDR3 spells CASLGRRGQPQHF. Written as DNA, the CDR3 is TGTGCCAGCCTGGGGCGCAGAGGCCAGCCCCAGCATTTT.

This clonotype was counted a few times. This sequence joins TRBV4-3 and TRBJ2-7; the D gene could be TRBD1 or TRBD2 (5 bases each). The CDR3 runs 17 residues. V was cut by 0 bases and J by 4 bases, with 19 bases left in between. CDR1 is LGHNA, CDR2 YSLEER, per germline. This chain's CDR3 is CASSQDPGPMVGYEQYF. The CDR3 DNA reads TGCGCCAGCAGCCAAGACCCGGGACCCATGGTTGGGTACGAGCAGTACTTC.

This clonotype was counted many times. CDR3 DNA sequence: TGTGCCAGTGTTGCGGGGGTCGAGCAGTACTTC. This translates into CASVAGVEQYF. The chain joins TRBV6-6 to TRBJ2-7, with 7 bases matching TRBD2. Germline V gene sequence: CDR1 MNHNY, CDR2 SVGAGI (reference sequence). The V gene end was trimmed by 9 bases and the J gene end by 6 bases; junction bases not matched to a gene: 5. The CDR3 spans 11 residues.

The table lists this clonotype with a few counts. The V call is TRBV19, the J call TRBJ1-2, with 7 bases identical to TRBD1. J lost 7 bases, V lost 7 bases, and 21 bases had no gene match. Germline CDR1 is LNHDA and CDR2 is SQIVND (reference sequence). The CDR3 consists of 17 residues. The CDR3 sequence is CASTSSGQSKFYGGYTF. CDR3 in DNA: TGTGCCAGTACGTCTTCGGGACAGAGCAAGTTCTATGGTGGCTACACCTTC.

This clonotype has just a few counts. The rearrangement uses TRBV12-3 or TRBV12-4 and TRBJ2-3; 7 bases line up with TRBD2. CDR3 length: 15 residues. J was trimmed by 2 bases and V by 4 bases; bases with no gene match: 6. CDR3 DNA sequence: TGTGCCAGCAGTTCCGGACTAGGGAACACAGATACGCAGTATTTT. Protein: CASSSGLGNTDTQYF.

There are many counts of this clonotype. V usage is TRBV5-1 and J usage is TRBJ2-2, with D uncertain. Germline loops: CDR1 SGHRS, CDR2 YFSETQ. The CDR3 has 14 residues. The V and J ends lost 0 bases and 1 base respectively, with 4 bases between them. CDR3 sequence: CASSLEKNTGELFF. The CDR3 DNA reads TGCGCCAGCAGCTTGGAAAAGAACACCGGGGAGCTGTTTTTT.

The table lists this clonotype with a count of one. At one end the junction does not follow the germline gene, possibly because of a read error. V gene TRBV5-5 combines with J gene TRBJ2-7, with D possibly being TRBD1 (5 bases). The CDR3 spans 13 residues. The germline V gene encodes CDR1 SGHKS and CDR2 YYEKEE (reference sequence). CDR3 bases: TGTGCCATCAGCGCAGGGATCTCCTACGAGCAGTACTTC. This translates into CAISAGISYEQYF.

The gene calls are TRBV5-6 and TRBJ2-3; TRBD1 matches at 7 bases. V gave up 5 bases and J gave up 0 bases; unmatched junction bases: 9. Germline CDR1 SGHDT, CDR2 YYEEEE. The CDR3 is 16 residues long. The CDR3 loop is CASRRQGLTSTDTQYF. CDR3 in DNA: TGTGCCAGCAGGAGACAGGGATTAACAAGCACAGATACGCAGTATTTT.

This clonotype was recorded many times. The CDR3: CASSTGTPHEQYF. CDR3 bases: TGCGCCAGCAGCACCGGGACACCCCACGAGCAGTACTTC. V usage is TRBV5-1 and J usage is TRBJ2-7; perhaps TRBD1 as D (6 bases). From germline, CDR1 is SGHRS and CDR2 YFSETQ. The CDR3 loop spans 13 amino acids. Trimming left V 4 bases short and J 5 bases short, with 13 bases between.

This clonotype came up a few times. The chain couples TRBV20-1 to TRBJ2-1; possibly TRBD2 for D (6 bases). The CDR3 runs 14 residues. CDR1 and CDR2 from the germline V gene are DFQATT and SNEGSKA (reference sequence). The CDR3 protein is CRSLAEYSYNEQFF. The DNA for the CDR3 is TGCAGATCTTTAGCGGAGTACTCCTACAATGAGCAGTTCTTC.

This clonotype was seen more than once but under ten times. This chain links TRBV27 with TRBJ2-5, with D perhaps matching TRBD1 (5 bases). This CDR3 is built from 15 residues. V was trimmed by 6 bases and J by 4 bases, leaving 18 bases between them. Per germline, CDR1 MNHEY and CDR2 SMNVEV (reference sequence). As DNA, the CDR3 is TGTGCCAGCAGGGCTCAGGTGGGGCCACCAGAGACCCAGTACTTC. Encoded protein: CASRAQVGPPETQYF.

This clonotype appeared a few times. The chain has TRBV5-5 and TRBJ2-1; unclear D gene. This CDR3 contains 15 residues. Germline lookup yields CDR1 SGHKS and CDR2 YYEKEE (reference sequence). Between the trimmed V and J ends, which lost 0 bases and 9 bases, there was a span of 16 bases. The DNA of the CDR3 is TGTGCCAGCAGCTTGGGGGTTAGGGTAGCAAGTGAGCAGTTCTTC. This encodes CASSLGVRVASEQFF.